This T cell receptor (beta chain) was captured in a study of cytomegalovirus exposure and HLA in healthy donors. Remarks on this clone: As yet, its antigen is unknown.

The CDR3 length is 15 residues. V lost 6 bases to trimming and J lost 3 bases, with 17 bases between them. Germline V gives CDR1 SGDLS, CDR2 YYNGEE. With 60 Vbeta and 13 Jbeta primers, the PCR was carried out. The method was immunoSEQ multiplex PCR; TCRdb's version includes in-frame clones alone and lacks a portion of them. The repertoire consists of roughly 86,000 clones, with 60% to 80% occurring once and the leading ten covering under 8%. Study-wide results and limits: Despite most TCR sequences being rare, some public TCRs occurred in many donors.

The source of this sequence is a man aged 50 or older in good health and CMV-seropositive. Material for sequencing was PBMCs. The V gene is TRBV9, the J gene TRBJ2-3; a weak D match, TRBD2 (6 bases). The CDR3 DNA reads TGTGCCAGCAACCCCCGGGGGTTGGCGACAGATACGCAGTATTTT. The encoded protein is CASNPRGLATDTQYF.